Listed below are T cell receptor beta chains from one sample, sequenced in a study of CD8+CD57+ T cells in acquired aplastic anemia. TCRdb fed the reads into MiXCR, producing one record per CDR3 protein. Among fewer than 250,000 distinct CDR3 sequences listed, less than 60% were seen once. The source material was sorted CD4+, CD8+, or CD8+CD57+ T cells (not recorded which) from PBMCs. The source is a human donor with aplastic anemia. CDR3s include the opening cysteine and the closing phenylalanine or tryptophan. A D gene is named only where the DNA matches it firmly. Rows may omit the clone size; those that give it use once, few, many or a size class.

clone_size: -; v_call: TRBV10-3; cdr3_length: 13; d_call: -; j_call: TRBJ1-2; cdr3_nt: TGTGCCAGCAGGCACGGGCAGAACTATGGCTACACCTTC; cdr3_aa: CASRHGQNYGYTF
clone_size: -; v_call: TRBV7-9; cdr3_length: 15; d_call: -; j_call: TRBJ1-5; cdr3_nt: TGTGCCAGCAGCTTACGGTCAGGGGACAATCAGCCCCAGCATTTT; cdr3_aa: CASSLRSGDNQPQHF
clone_size: many; v_call: TRBV6-4; cdr3_length: 14; d_call: TRBD2; j_call: TRBJ2-3; cdr3_nt: TGTGCCAGCAGTGACGGGGGGGGCACAGATACGCAGTATTTT; cdr3_aa: CASSDGGGTDTQYF
clone_size: -; v_call: TRBV7-8; cdr3_length: 12; d_call: -; j_call: TRBJ2-7; cdr3_nt: TGTGCCAGCAGCGTTCTTGGGGGCGAGCAGTACTTC; cdr3_aa: CASSVLGGEQYF
clone_size: many; v_call: TRBV7-2; cdr3_length: 14; d_call: -; j_call: TRBJ2-5; cdr3_nt: TGTGCCAGCAGCTTAGTGACCGCTGAAGAGACCCAGTACTTC; cdr3_aa: CASSLVTAEETQYF
clone_size: -; v_call: TRBV6-1; cdr3_length: 16; d_call: TRBD2; j_call: TRBJ2-3; cdr3_nt: TGTGCCAGCAGCCCCCGTGTTAGCGGGGGGGCCGATACGCAGTATTTT; cdr3_aa: CASSPRVSGGADTQYF
clone_size: many; v_call: TRBV4-1; cdr3_length: 15; d_call: -; j_call: TRBJ1-5; cdr3_nt: TGCGCCAGCAGCCAGCACACGGTGGTCAATCAGCCCCAGCATTTT; cdr3_aa: CASSQHTVVNQPQHF
clone_size: few; v_call: TRBV14; cdr3_length: 14; d_call: TRBD1; j_call: TRBJ1-1; cdr3_nt: TGTGCCAGCAGCCTGACAGGGGGCTCAGCTGAAGCTTTCTTT; cdr3_aa: CASSLTGGSAEAFF
clone_size: -; v_call: TRBV19; cdr3_length: 13; d_call: TRBD1; j_call: TRBJ1-2; cdr3_nt: TGTGCCAGTAGGTGGGGACAGCCCTATGGCTACACCTTC; cdr3_aa: CASRWGQPYGYTF
clone_size: -; v_call: TRBV9; cdr3_length: 16; d_call: -; j_call: TRBJ2-1; cdr3_nt: TGTGCCAGCAGCGTACTTTCCCAGGGGGGAAACAATGAGCGGTTCTTC; cdr3_aa: CASSVLSQGGNNERFF
clone_size: -; v_call: TRBV29-1; cdr3_length: 14; d_call: TRBD1; j_call: TRBJ2-3; cdr3_nt: TGCAGCGGGGGGGACAGGGGTATCGCAGATACGCAGTATTTT; cdr3_aa: CSGGDRGIADTQYF
clone_size: many; v_call: TRBV6-1; cdr3_length: 14; d_call: TRBD2; j_call: TRBJ2-1; cdr3_nt: TGTGCCAGCAGTGAAGACTGGGCTAGCGGTGAGCAGTTCTTC; cdr3_aa: CASSEDWASGEQFF
clone_size: -; v_call: TRBV3-1; cdr3_length: 15; d_call: -; j_call: TRBJ1-2; cdr3_nt: TGTGCCCGCAGCCAAGTAAGCGGGCGCGTGTATGGCTACACCTTC; cdr3_aa: CARSQVSGRVYGYTF
clone_size: -; v_call: TRBV2; cdr3_length: 14; d_call: -; j_call: TRBJ1-1; cdr3_nt: TGTGCTAGAGAGCTGGTAGGGGGGAACACTGAAGCTTTCTTT; cdr3_aa: CARELVGGNTEAFF
clone_size: few; v_call: TRBV18; cdr3_length: 17; d_call: -; j_call: TRBJ2-5; cdr3_nt: TGTGCCAGCTCACCACCCAGAGGCGCCGACAGGCAAGAGACCCAGTACTTC; cdr3_aa: CASSPPRGADRQETQYF
clone_size: few; v_call: TRBV25-1; cdr3_length: 17; d_call: -; j_call: TRBJ2-7; cdr3_nt: TGTGCCAGCAGTGAATCCGCTCACCGTGTGGGGCCCTACGAGCAGTACTTC; cdr3_aa: CASSESAHRVGPYEQYF
clone_size: many; v_call: TRBV7-9; cdr3_length: 16; d_call: TRBD2; j_call: TRBJ2-5; cdr3_nt: TGTGCCAGCAGTAGGACTCTAGCGGGGGGCCAAGAGACCCAGTACTTC; cdr3_aa: CASSRTLAGGQETQYF
clone_size: -; v_call: TRBV19; cdr3_length: 16; d_call: TRBD1; j_call: TRBJ2-3; cdr3_nt: TGTGCCAGTAGTATACAGGGGGTAATTGGCACAGATACGCAGTATTTT; cdr3_aa: CASSIQGVIGTDTQYF
clone_size: many; v_call: TRBV12-3/TRBV12-4; cdr3_length: 15; d_call: -; j_call: TRBJ2-3; cdr3_nt: TGTGCCAGCAGTTTATCAGGGACTAGCACAGATACGCAGTATTTT; cdr3_aa: CASSLSGTSTDTQYF
clone_size: many; v_call: TRBV2; cdr3_length: 15; d_call: -; j_call: TRBJ1-3; cdr3_nt: TGTGCCAGCATTTCCACAGGGTTTGTTGGAAACACCATATATTTT; cdr3_aa: CASISTGFVGNTIYF
clone_size: many; v_call: TRBV7-9; cdr3_length: 14; d_call: TRBD2; j_call: TRBJ2-5; cdr3_nt: TGTGCCAACTCGCACGGGGGAGGGACGGAGACCCAGTACTTC; cdr3_aa: CANSHGGGTETQYF
clone_size: -; v_call: TRBV19; cdr3_length: 15; d_call: TRBD2; j_call: TRBJ2-3; cdr3_nt: TGTGCCAGTAATATAGGGACTACCAACACAGATACGCAGTGTTTT; cdr3_aa: CASNIGTTNTDTQCF
clone_size: -; v_call: TRBV5-1; cdr3_length: 14; d_call: TRBD2; j_call: TRBJ2-7; cdr3_nt: TGCGCCAGCAGCTTGGATTTAGCGGGGAGGGAGCAGTACTTC; cdr3_aa: CASSLDLAGREQYF
clone_size: many; v_call: TRBV5-1; cdr3_length: 17; d_call: TRBD2; j_call: TRBJ2-1; cdr3_nt: TGCGCCAGCAGCTTGGGACTAGCGGGGGATTCCTACAATGAGCAGTTCTTC; cdr3_aa: CASSLGLAGDSYNEQFF
clone_size: many; v_call: TRBV19; cdr3_length: 12; d_call: -; j_call: TRBJ1-5; cdr3_nt: TGTGCCAGTAGTCAAGTCTCTCAGCCCCAGCATTTT; cdr3_aa: CASSQVSQPQHF
clone_size: -; v_call: TRBV25-1; cdr3_length: 14; d_call: -; j_call: TRBJ1-5; cdr3_nt: TGTGCCAGCAGTGAATCAGGGTTGGCTCAGCCCCAGCATTTT; cdr3_aa: CASSESGLAQPQHF
clone_size: -; v_call: TRBV19; cdr3_length: 15; d_call: TRBD1; j_call: TRBJ1-1; cdr3_nt: TGTGCCAGTAGTTGGGACAGTGCCATGAACACTGAAGCTTTCTTT; cdr3_aa: CASSWDSAMNTEAFF
clone_size: once; v_call: TRBV19; cdr3_length: 15; d_call: -; j_call: TRBJ1-3; cdr3_nt: TGTGCCAGTGACGTGCAGGGGTCCCCTGGAAACACCATATATTTT; cdr3_aa: CASDVQGSPGNTIYF
clone_size: -; v_call: TRBV10-2; cdr3_length: 13; d_call: -; j_call: TRBJ1-1; cdr3_nt: TGCGCCAGCAGTGGGGTCGGGGTTACTGAAGCTTTCTTT; cdr3_aa: CASSGVGVTEAFF
clone_size: -; v_call: TRBV10-3; cdr3_length: 14; d_call: -; j_call: TRBJ2-2; cdr3_nt: TGTGCCATCAGTGAGATCCCCAGAGGCGGGGAGCTGTTTTTT; cdr3_aa: CAISEIPRGGELFF
clone_size: -; v_call: TRBV6-1; cdr3_length: 13; d_call: -; j_call: TRBJ1-5; cdr3_nt: TGTGCCAGCAGTGAAGGGTCCTATGGGCCCCAGCATTTT; cdr3_aa: CASSEGSYGPQHF
clone_size: -; v_call: TRBV5-1; cdr3_length: 19; d_call: TRBD1; j_call: TRBJ1-2; cdr3_nt: TGCGCCAGCAGCTTGGGTAGGGTAGTGCGGGACAGGGCTTCATATGGCTACACCTTC; cdr3_aa: CASSLGRVVRDRASYGYTF
clone_size: -; v_call: TRBV19; cdr3_length: 15; d_call: -; j_call: TRBJ2-3; cdr3_nt: TGTGCCAGTAGTATGGGGGGACTCTACACAGATACGCAGTATTTT; cdr3_aa: CASSMGGLYTDTQYF
clone_size: -; v_call: TRBV25-1; cdr3_length: 17; d_call: -; j_call: TRBJ2-2; cdr3_nt: TGTGCCAGCAGCGAGGGTAGGGGGGGGCCCCTTGTCGGGGAGCTGTTTTTT; cdr3_aa: CASSEGRGGPLVGELFF
clone_size: -; v_call: TRBV19; cdr3_length: 14; d_call: TRBD2; j_call: TRBJ2-2; cdr3_nt: TGCGCCAGTAGAGCGGGATACAGGACCGGGGAGCTGTTTTTT; cdr3_aa: CASRAGYRTGELFF
clone_size: many; v_call: TRBV25-1; cdr3_length: 16; d_call: TRBD1; j_call: TRBJ1-4; cdr3_nt: TGTGCCAGCAGACCGGGACAGGTTGCAACTAATGAAAAACTGTTTTTT; cdr3_aa: CASRPGQVATNEKLFF
clone_size: many; v_call: TRBV12-3/TRBV12-4; cdr3_length: 12; d_call: -; j_call: TRBJ2-3; cdr3_nt: TGTGCCAGCAGACCAGGGTCCGATACGCAGTATTTT; cdr3_aa: CASRPGSDTQYF
clone_size: few; v_call: TRBV7-9; cdr3_length: 13; d_call: -; j_call: TRBJ2-5; cdr3_nt: TGTGCCAGCAGTTCTACAGGACAAGAGACCCAGTACTTC; cdr3_aa: CASSSTGQETQYF
clone_size: -; v_call: TRBV6-5; cdr3_length: 13; d_call: -; j_call: TRBJ1-1; cdr3_nt: TGTGCCAGCAGTTACGGGGGCGGGTTGGAAGCTTTCTTT; cdr3_aa: CASSYGGGLEAFF
clone_size: many; v_call: TRBV19; cdr3_length: 13; d_call: TRBD1; j_call: TRBJ1-4; cdr3_nt: TGTGCCAGTAGTATAGACCGACAGGGAAAACTGTTTTTT; cdr3_aa: CASSIDRQGKLFF
clone_size: -; v_call: TRBV5-5; cdr3_length: 11; d_call: TRBD1; j_call: TRBJ1-2; cdr3_nt: TGTGCCAGCAGCTTTACAGGGGAGACCATCTTC; cdr3_aa: CASSFTGETIF
clone_size: many; v_call: TRBV11-2; cdr3_length: 13; d_call: -; j_call: TRBJ1-1; cdr3_nt: TGTGCCAGCAGCTTTAGCCCCGGAACTGAAGCTTTCTTT; cdr3_aa: CASSFSPGTEAFF
clone_size: many; v_call: TRBV5-8; cdr3_length: 16; d_call: TRBD1; j_call: TRBJ2-7; cdr3_nt: TGTGCCAGCAGCTTGGCTGGTGGCAGGGGGCTCTACGAGCAGTACTTC; cdr3_aa: CASSLAGGRGLYEQYF
clone_size: many; v_call: TRBV20-1; cdr3_length: 15; d_call: TRBD1; j_call: TRBJ1-6; cdr3_nt: TGCAGTGCAAATCGACAGGGAATCTATAATTCACCCCTCCACTTT; cdr3_aa: CSANRQGIYNSPLHF
clone_size: -; v_call: TRBV2; cdr3_length: 14; d_call: TRBD1; j_call: TRBJ1-2; cdr3_nt: TGTGCCAGCAGCCCCGGGACAGACCTCGATGGCTACACCTTC; cdr3_aa: CASSPGTDLDGYTF
clone_size: many; v_call: TRBV7-2; cdr3_length: 14; d_call: TRBD1; j_call: TRBJ1-4; cdr3_nt: TGTGCCAGCAGCCCCGGGACAGCTGATGAAAAACTGTTTTTT; cdr3_aa: CASSPGTADEKLFF